This T cell receptor beta chain was observed in a study of graft-versus-host responses after intestinal transplantation. Study-wide results and caveats: The authors found GvH clones in recipient marrow, some appearing first in ileum or blood.

J was trimmed by 2 bases and V by 4 bases; bases with no gene match: 8. This CDR3 has 17 amino acids. CDR1 is SGHTA and CDR2 is FQGNSA in the germline V gene. Measured with immunoSEQ multiplex PCR; TCRdb has only the in-frame clones, and not every one. Altogether 85,000 to 100,000 clones are present, about nine tenths being singletons, with the ten largest covering 0.095% to 0.11%. For this clone: Its antigen is undetermined.

The chain is built from TRBV7-2 and TRBJ2-7; 13 bases are a match to TRBD2. The receptor comes from a human donor who received an intestinal transplant. Sequences were derived from unstimulated CD4+ T cells sorted from spleen or lymph node cells, sampled before intestinal transplant. CDR3 sequence reads: CASSSPGTSGAAYEQYF. In DNA, the CDR3 is TGTGCCAGCAGCTCACCCGGGACTAGCGGGGCCGCCTACGAGCAGTACTTC.